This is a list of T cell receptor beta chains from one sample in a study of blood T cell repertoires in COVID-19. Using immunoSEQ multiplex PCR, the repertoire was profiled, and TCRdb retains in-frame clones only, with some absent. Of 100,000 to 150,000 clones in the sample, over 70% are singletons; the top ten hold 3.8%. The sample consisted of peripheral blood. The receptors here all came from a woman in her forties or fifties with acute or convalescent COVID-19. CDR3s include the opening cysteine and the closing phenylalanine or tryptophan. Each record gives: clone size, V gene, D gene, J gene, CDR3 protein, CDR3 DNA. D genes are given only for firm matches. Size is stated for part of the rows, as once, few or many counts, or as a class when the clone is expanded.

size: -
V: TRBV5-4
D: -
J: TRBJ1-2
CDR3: CASSALDGSYGYTF
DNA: TGTGCCAGCAGCGCGTTAGACGGGAGCTATGGCTACACCTTC

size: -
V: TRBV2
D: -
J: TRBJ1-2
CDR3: CASTVIGYGYTF
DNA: TGTGCCAGCACTGTGATCGGGTATGGCTACACCTTC

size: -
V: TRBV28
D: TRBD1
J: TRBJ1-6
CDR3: CASRARDRNSPLHF
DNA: TGTGCCAGCAGGGCCCGGGACAGAAATTCACCCCTCCACTTT

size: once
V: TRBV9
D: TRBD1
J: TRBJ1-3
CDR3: CASSPQTGGLNTIYF
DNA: TGTGCCAGCAGCCCACAAACAGGGGGCCTAAACACCATATATTTT

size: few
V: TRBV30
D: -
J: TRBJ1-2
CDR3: CAHRDLYGYTF
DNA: TGTGCACACAGGGATCTATACGGCTACACCTTC

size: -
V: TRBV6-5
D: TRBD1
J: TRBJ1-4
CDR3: CASIPQGTAEELFF
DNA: TGTGCCAGCATTCCTCAGGGGACAGCGGAGGAACTGTTTTTT

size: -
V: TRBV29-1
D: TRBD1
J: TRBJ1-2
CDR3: CSVDGTGGDLAKGYTF
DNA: TGCAGCGTTGACGGGACAGGGGGCGACTTGGCAAAGGGCTACACCTTC

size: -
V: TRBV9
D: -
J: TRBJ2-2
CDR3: CASSPRPTSSAGELFF
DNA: TGTGCCAGCAGCCCCCGACCGACATCATCTGCCGGGGAGCTGTTTTTT

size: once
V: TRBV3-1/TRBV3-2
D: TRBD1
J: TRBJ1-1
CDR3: CASSPRGQGAGVTEAFF
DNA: TGTGCCAGCAGCCCACGAGGGCAGGGGGCTGGGGTGACTGAAGCTTTCTTT

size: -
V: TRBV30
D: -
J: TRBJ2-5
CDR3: CAWGRGGPGTQYF
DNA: TGTGCCTGGGGGCGCGGGGGCCCGGGAACCCAGTACTTC

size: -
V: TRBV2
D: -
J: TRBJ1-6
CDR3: CASTEAGTSNSPLHF
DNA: TGTGCCAGCACCGAGGCGGGCACGAGTAATTCACCCCTCCACTTT

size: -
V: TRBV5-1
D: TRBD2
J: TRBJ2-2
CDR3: CASSFSGTNTGELFF
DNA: TGCGCCAGCAGCTTTAGCGGGACCAACACCGGGGAGCTGTTTTTT

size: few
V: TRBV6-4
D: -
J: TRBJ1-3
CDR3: CASSLYFSGNTIYF
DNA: TGTGCCAGCAGCCTGTATTTCTCTGGAAACACCATATATTTT

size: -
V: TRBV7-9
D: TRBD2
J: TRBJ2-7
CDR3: CASSPLAGASYEQYF
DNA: TGTGCCAGCAGCCCACTAGCGGGGGCCTCCTACGAGCAGTACTTC

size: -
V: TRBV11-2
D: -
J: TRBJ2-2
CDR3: CASSLEGGWTRELFF
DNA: TGTGCCAGCAGCTTAGAAGGAGGCTGGACCAGGGAGCTGTTTTTT

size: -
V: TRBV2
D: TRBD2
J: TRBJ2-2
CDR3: CASVAGGDTGELFF
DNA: TGTGCCAGCGTCGCGGGGGGAGACACCGGGGAGCTGTTTTTT

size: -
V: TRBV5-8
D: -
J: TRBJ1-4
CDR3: CASSLGPRGNEKLFF
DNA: TGTGCCAGCAGCTTGGGCCCACGGGGTAATGAAAAACTGTTTTTT

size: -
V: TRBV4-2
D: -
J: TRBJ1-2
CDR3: CASSQDVGQTRYGYTF
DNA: TGTGCCAGCAGCCAAGATGTGGGGCAAACCAGGTATGGCTACACCTTC

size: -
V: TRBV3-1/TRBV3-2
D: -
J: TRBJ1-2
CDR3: CASSHGANYGYTF
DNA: TGTGCCAGCAGCCACGGGGCTAACTATGGCTACACCTTC

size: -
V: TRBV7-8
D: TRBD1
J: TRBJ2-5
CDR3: CASSSGTGNKETQYF
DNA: TGTGCCAGCAGCTCCGGGACAGGGAACAAAGAGACCCAGTACTTC

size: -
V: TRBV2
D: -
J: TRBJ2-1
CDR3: CASQQSSYNEQFF
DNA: TGTGCCAGCCAACAGAGCTCCTACAATGAGCAGTTCTTC

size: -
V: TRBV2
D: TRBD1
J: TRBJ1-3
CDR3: CASSGRDRGHTIYF
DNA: TGTGCCAGCAGCGGCCGGGACAGGGGACACACCATATATTTT

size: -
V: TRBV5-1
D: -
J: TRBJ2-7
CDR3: CASSSGNSYEQYF
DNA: TGCGCCAGCAGCTCCGGGAACTCCTACGAGCAGTACTTC